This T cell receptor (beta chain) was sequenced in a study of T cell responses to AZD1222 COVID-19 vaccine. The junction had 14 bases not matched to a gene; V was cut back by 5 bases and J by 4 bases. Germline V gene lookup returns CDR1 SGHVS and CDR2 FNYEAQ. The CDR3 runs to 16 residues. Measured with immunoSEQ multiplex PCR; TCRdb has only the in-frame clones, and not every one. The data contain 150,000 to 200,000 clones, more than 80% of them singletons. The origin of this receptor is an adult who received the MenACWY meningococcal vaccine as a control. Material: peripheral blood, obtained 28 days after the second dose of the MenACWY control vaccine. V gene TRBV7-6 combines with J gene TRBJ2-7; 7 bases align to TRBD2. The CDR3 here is CASSLTSAGVSYEQYF. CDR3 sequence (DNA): TGTGCCAGCAGCCTGACCAGCGCGGGAGTATCGTACGAGCAGTACTTC.